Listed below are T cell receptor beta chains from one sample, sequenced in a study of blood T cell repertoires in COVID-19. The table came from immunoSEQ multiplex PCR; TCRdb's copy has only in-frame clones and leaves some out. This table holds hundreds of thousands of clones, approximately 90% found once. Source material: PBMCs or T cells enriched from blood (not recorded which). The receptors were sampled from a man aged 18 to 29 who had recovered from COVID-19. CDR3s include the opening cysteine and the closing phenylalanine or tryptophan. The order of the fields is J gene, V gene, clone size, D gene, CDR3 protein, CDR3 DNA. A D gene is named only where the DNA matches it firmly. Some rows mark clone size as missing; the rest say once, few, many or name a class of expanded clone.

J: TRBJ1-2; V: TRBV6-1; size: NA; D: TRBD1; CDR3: CASSEMGQAAYGYTF; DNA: TGTGCCAGCAGTGAAATGGGACAGGCGGCTTATGGCTACACCTTC
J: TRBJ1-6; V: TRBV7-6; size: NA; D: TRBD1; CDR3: CASSLSGQGINSPLHF; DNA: TGTGCCAGCAGCTTATCGGGACAGGGCATTAATTCACCCCTCCACTTT
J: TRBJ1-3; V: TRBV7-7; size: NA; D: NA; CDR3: CASSVAPGEGNTIYF; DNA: TGTGCCAGCAGCGTCGCGCCCGGGGAAGGAAACACCATATATTTT
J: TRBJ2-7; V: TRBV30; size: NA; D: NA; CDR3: CAWTLGFGSSYEQYF; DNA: TGTGCCTGGACTCTCGGATTTGGGAGCTCCTACGAGCAGTACTTC
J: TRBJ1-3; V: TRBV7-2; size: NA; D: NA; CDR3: CASSLGQFSGNTIYF; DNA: TGTGCCAGCAGCTTAGGACAATTCTCTGGAAACACCATATATTTT
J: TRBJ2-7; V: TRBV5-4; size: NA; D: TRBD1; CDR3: CASSSRDRAVGEQYF; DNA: TGTGCCAGCAGCTCCCGGGACAGGGCCGTGGGGGAGCAGTACTTC
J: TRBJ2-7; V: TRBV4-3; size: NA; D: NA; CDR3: CASSQGVASSYEQYF; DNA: TGCGCCAGCAGCCAAGGGGTGGCTAGCTCCTACGAGCAGTACTTC
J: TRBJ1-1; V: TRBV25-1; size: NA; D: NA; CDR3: CASSEWGQNTEAFF; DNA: TGTGCCAGCAGTGAATGGGGACAGAACACTGAAGCTTTCTTT
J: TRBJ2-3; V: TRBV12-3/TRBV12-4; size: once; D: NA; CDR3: CASSPGNTDTQYF; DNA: TGTGCCAGCAGTCCCGGGAACACAGATACGCAGTATTTT
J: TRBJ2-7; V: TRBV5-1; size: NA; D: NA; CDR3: CASSLVGQSYEQYF; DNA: TGCGCCAGCAGCTTGGTTGGACAGAGCTACGAGCAGTACTTC
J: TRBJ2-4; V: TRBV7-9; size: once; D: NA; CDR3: CASSLGHGGQAKNIQYF; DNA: TGTGCCAGCAGCTTAGGACATGGGGGCCAAGCCAAAAACATTCAGTACTTC
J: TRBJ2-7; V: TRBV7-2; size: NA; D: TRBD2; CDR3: CASSRGTSYEQYF; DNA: TGTGCCAGCAGCAGAGGGACTAGCTACGAGCAGTACTTC
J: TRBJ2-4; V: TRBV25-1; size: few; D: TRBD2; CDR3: CASSELAGGPRQDIQYF; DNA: TGTGCCAGCAGTGAACTAGCGGGAGGCCCGCGCCAGGACATTCAGTACTTC
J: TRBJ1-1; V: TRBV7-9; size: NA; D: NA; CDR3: CAGQGPTEAFF; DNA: TGCGCCGGCCAGGGTCCCACTGAAGCTTTCTTT
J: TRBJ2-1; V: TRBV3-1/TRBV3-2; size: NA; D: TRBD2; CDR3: CASSQGSSGRFEQFF; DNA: TGTGCCAGCAGCCAAGGGTCTAGCGGGAGGTTTGAGCAGTTCTTC
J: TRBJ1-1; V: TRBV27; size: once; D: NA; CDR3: CASSQENRDMNTEAFF; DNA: TGTGCCAGCAGTCAGGAGAACAGGGACATGAACACTGAAGCTTTCTTT
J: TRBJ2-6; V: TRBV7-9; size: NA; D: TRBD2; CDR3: CASSTKSAHTSGGGWANVLTF; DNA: TGTGCCAGCAGCACTAAAAGCGCACATACTAGCGGGGGGGGCTGGGCCAACGTCCTGACTTTC
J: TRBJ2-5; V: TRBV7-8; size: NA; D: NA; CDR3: CASSPRQTQETQYF; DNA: TGTGCCAGCAGCCCCCGACAGACACAAGAGACCCAGTACTTC
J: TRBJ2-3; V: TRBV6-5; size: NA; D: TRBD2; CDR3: CASRLAGGDTQYF; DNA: TGTGCCAGCAGACTAGCGGGGGGTGATACGCAGTATTTT
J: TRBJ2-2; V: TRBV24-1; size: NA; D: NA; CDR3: CATSDWAVGGGLYTGELFF; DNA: TGTGCCACCAGTGATTGGGCTGTCGGGGGAGGTCTTTACACCGGGGAGCTGTTTTTT
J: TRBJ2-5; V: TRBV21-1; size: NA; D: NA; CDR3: CASSKMVGDRRPPRETQYF; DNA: TGTGCCAGCAGCAAAATGGTGGGGGACAGGCGTCCCCCGCGGGAGACCCAGTACTTC
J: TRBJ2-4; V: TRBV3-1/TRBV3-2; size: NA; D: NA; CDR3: CASSQGPAKNIQYF; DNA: TGTGCCAGCAGCCAGGGGCCCGCCAAAAACATTCAGTACTTC
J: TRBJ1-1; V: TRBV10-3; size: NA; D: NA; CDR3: CAISATGQGAFF; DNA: TGTGCCATCAGCGCGACAGGCCAGGGAGCTTTCTTT
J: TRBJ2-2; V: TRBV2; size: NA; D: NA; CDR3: CASKGHLGGSSTGELFF; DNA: TGTGCCAGCAAGGGCCATTTAGGAGGTTCGAGCACCGGGGAGCTGTTTTTT